The T cell receptor beta chain described here comes from a study of shared clonotypes between healthy human individuals. Execution of the assay was at deep level. Here immunoSEQ multiplex PCR was the method, and the copy in TCRdb shows in-frame clones only, minus some. The top ten hold 1.5% to 2% of the sample, which has some 2.1 million clones, 93% seen once. Trimming at V came to 5 bases and at J to 8 bases, leaving 5 bases not matched to a gene. CDR3 length: 14 amino acids. CDR1 and CDR2 (germline): SEHNR, FQNEAQ (reference sequence). Positive CCR7 selection of CD45RO-negative cells yielded the naive CD8 cells, and terminally differentiated effector memory CD45RA+ cells were excluded.

The clonotype was recovered from a man aged 18 to 30 in good health. Some clones in this sample may be carry-over from other donors' samples. Sequencing used naive CD8+ T cells from PBMCs. This sequence joins TRBV7-9 and TRBJ1-4; 10 bases are shared with TRBD1. CDR3 residues: CASSHGTGAEKLFF. DNA of the CDR3: TGTGCCAGCAGCCATGGGACAGGGGCGGAAAAACTGTTTTTT.